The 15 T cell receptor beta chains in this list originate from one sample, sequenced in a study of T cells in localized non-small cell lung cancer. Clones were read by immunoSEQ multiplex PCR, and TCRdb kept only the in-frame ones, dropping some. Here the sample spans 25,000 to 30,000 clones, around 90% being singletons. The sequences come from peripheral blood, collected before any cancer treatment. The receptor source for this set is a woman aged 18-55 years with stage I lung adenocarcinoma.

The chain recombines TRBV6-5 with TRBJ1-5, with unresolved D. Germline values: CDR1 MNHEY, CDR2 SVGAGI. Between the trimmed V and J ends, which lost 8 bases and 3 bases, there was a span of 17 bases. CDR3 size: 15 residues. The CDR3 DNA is TGTGCCAGCTCGAGAATTGGGTTAACCAATCAGCCCCAGCATTTT. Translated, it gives CASSRIGLTNQPQHF.

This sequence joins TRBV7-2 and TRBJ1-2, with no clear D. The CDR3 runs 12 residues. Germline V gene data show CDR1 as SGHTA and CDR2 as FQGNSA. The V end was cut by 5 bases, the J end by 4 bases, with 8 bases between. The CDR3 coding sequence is TGTGCCAGCAGCGGTCCGGGCTATGGCTACACCTTC. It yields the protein CASSGPGYGYTF.

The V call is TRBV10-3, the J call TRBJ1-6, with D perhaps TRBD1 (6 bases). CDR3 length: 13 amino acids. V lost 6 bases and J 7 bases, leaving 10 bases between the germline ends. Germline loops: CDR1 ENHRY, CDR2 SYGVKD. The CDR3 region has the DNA TGTGCCATCAGAAGGGGGGAAAATTCACCCCTCCACTTT. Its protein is CAIRRGENSPLHF.

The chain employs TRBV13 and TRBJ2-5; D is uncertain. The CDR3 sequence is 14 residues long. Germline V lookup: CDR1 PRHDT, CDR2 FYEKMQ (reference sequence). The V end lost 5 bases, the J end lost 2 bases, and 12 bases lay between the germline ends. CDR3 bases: TGTGCCAGCAGCCTCGAGGCCATGCAAGAGACCCAGTACTTC. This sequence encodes CASSLEAMQETQYF.

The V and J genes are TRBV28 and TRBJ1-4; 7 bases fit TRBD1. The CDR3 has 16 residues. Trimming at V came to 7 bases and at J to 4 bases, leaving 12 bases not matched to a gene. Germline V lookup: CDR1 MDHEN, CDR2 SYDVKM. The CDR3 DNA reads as TGTGCCAGCACCACAAAGGGGGCAGCCCTTAATGAAAAACTGTTTTTT. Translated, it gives CASTTKGAALNEKLFF.

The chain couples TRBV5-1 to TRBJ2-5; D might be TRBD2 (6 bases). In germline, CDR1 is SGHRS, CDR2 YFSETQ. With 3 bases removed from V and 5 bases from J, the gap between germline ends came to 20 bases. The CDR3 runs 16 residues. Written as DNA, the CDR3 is TGCGCCAGCAGCTGGGCCCGGGAGCGGGTTTCGGAGACCCAGTACTTC. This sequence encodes CASSWARERVSETQYF.

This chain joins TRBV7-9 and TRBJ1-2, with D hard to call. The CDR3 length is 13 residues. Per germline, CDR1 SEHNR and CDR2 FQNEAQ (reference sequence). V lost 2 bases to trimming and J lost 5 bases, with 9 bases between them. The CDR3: CASSLRSRYGYTF. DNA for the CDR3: TGTGCCAGCAGCTTAAGGTCACGATATGGCTACACCTTC.

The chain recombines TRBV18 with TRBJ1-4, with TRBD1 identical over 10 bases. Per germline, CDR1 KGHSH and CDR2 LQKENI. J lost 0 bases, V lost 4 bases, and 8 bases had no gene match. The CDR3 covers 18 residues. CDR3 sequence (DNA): TGTGCCAGCTCACGAACGCGGACAGGGGGGTCAACTAATGAAAAACTGTTTTTT. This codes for CASSRTRTGGSTNEKLFF.

CDR3 bases: TGTGCCAGCTCTAGGGGGCCTTACTCCTACGAGCAGTACTTC. Translation gives CASSRGPYSYEQYF. The chain recombines TRBV18 with TRBJ2-7; TRBD1 agrees at 7 bases. Unmatched junction bases numbered 5, after V lost 6 bases and J lost 0 bases. Germline V gives CDR1 KGHSH, CDR2 LQKENI. The CDR3 length is 14 residues.

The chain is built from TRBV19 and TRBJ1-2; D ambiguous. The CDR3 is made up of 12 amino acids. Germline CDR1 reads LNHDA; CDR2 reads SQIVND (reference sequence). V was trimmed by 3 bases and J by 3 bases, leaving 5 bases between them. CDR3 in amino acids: CASSISDYGYTF. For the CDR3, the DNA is TGTGCCAGTAGTATTTCTGACTATGGCTACACCTTC.

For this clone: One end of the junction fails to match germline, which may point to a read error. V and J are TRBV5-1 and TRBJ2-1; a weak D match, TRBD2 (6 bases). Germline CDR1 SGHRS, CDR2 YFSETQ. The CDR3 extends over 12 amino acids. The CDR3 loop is CASSFGGNEQFF. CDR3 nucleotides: TGTGCCAGCAGCTTCGGGGGTAATGAGCAGTTCTTC.

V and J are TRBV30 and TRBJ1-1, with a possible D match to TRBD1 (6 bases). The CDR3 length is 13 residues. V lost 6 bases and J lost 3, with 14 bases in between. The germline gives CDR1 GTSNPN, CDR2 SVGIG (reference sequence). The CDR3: CACDRLVYTEAFF. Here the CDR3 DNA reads TGTGCCTGTGACAGGCTGGTGTACACTGAAGCTTTCTTT.

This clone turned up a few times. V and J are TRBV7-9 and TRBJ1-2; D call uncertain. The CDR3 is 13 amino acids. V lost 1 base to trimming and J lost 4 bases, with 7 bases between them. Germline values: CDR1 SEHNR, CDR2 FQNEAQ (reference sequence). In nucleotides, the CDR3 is TGTGCCAGCAGCTTAGGGGAGTTCTATGGCTACACCTTC. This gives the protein CASSLGEFYGYTF.

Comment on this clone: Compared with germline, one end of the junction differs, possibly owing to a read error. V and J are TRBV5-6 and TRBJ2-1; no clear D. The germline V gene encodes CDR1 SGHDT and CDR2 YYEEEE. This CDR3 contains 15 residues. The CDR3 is CASSLDYLSHNEQFF. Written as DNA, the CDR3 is TGTGCCAGCAGCTTGGACTACCTCTCCCACAATGAGCAGTTCTTC.

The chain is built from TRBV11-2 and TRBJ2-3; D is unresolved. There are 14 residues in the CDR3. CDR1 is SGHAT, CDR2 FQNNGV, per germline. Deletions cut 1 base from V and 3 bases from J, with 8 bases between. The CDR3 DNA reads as TGTGCCAGCAGCTTAGGATCCCCAACAGATACGCAGTATTTT. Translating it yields CASSLGSPTDTQYF.